The clone carrying this T cell receptor (beta chain) was seen only a few times. Antigen specificity is unknown. V lost 4 bases and J lost 1, with 8 bases in between. CDR1 is KGHSH, CDR2 LQKENI, per germline. The CDR3 spans 13 residues. The data derive from a study of early stage breast cancer tumors. Looking at the study overall: Most invasive tumors, about 75% of the 16, were ER+/PR+/HER2-. Among some 12 ER+/PR+/HER2- tumors, eight were ductal, four lobular.

Blood replicates held 0.5 ug DNA, tumor or normal breast 1.5 ug, two each. The repertoire was sequenced with immunoSEQ multiplex PCR; TCRdb's copy has only in-frame clones and lacks some. The sample shows roughly 34,000 clones, 70% to 80% of them seen only once. Whole-study findings and limits: Most shared enriched TCRB sequences were commonly generated ones.

V gene TRBV18 combines with J gene TRBJ2-7, with a weak D call TRBD1 (6 bases). The sequencing sample was made of blood. The clonotype was recovered from a person in their sixties or seventies with breast cancer. The CDR3 protein is CASSLDRSYEQYF. CDR3 coding DNA: TGTGCCAGCTCACTGGACAGATCCTACGAGCAGTACTTC. The variable domain in full, with the rest retrieved from reference TRBV18 and TRBJ2-7, is NAGVMQNPRHLVRRRGQEARLRCSPMKGHSHVYWYRQLPEEGLKFMVYLQKENIIDESGMPKERFSAEFPKEGPSILRIQQVVRGDSAAYFCASSLDRSYEQYFGPGTRLTVT.